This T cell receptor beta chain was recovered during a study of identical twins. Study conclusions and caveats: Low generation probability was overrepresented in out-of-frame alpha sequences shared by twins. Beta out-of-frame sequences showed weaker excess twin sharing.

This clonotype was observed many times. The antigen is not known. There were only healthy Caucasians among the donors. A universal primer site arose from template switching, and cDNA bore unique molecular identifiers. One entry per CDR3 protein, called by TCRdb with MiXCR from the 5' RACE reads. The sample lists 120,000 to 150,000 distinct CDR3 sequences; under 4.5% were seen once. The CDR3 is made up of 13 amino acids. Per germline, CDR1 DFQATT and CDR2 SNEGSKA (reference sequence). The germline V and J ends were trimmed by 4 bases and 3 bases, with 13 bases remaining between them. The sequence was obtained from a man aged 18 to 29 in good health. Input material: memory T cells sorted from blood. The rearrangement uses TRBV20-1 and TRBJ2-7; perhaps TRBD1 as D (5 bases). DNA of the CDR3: TGCAGTGCTAATCAGGGAATCAACTACGAGCAGTACTTC. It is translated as CSANQGINYEQYF.